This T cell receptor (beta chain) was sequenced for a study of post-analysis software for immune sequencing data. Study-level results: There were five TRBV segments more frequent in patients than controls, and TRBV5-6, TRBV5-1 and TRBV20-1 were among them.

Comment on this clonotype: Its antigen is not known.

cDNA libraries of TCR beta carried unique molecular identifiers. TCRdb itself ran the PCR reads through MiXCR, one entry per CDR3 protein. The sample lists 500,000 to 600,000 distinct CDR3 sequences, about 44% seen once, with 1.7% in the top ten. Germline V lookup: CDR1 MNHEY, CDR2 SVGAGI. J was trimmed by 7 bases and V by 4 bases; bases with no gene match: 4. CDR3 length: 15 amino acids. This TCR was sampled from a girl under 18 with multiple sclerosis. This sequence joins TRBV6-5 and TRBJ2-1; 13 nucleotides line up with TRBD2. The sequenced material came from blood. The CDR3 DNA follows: TGTGCCAGCAGTTCGGGACTAGCGGGGAGTAATGAGCAGTTCTTC. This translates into CASSSGLAGSNEQFF.